The following is a T cell receptor beta chain sequence with its context. A clone one base away is much larger, so this may be a read error. At least 5.5 micrograms of total RNA were extracted per sample. The data stem from a study of blood T cells in healthy people across ages. With a J-beta primer mix and a sample-barcoded 5' primer, a second PCR ran roughly 6 to 12 cycles. TCRdb used MiXCR to reprocess the 5' RACE reads, holding one entry per CDR3 protein. The sample carries some 1.7 million distinct CDR3 sequences, roughly 30% recorded once. Sequences were obtained from blood. This sequence was found in a woman in her 30s in good health.

The DNA for the CDR3 is TGCGCCAGCAGTGTTAGCTCGCAAGAGACCCAGTTCTTC. As protein: CASSVSSQETQFF. The chain links TRBV10-2 to TRBJ2-1; D is uncertain. V lost 4 bases and J lost 13, with 17 bases in between. The germline V gene has CDR1 WSHSY and CDR2 SAAADI. The CDR3 sequence is 13 residues long.